This T cell receptor (beta chain) comes out of a study of T-cell memory formation after mild COVID-19. Study-wide points: A subset of responding clones appeared in pre-infection memory, suggesting cross-reactive memory joined. Confirmation of SARS-CoV-2 specificity was lacking for second-wave clones peaking day 37.

TCRdb reprocessed the 5' RACE reads via MiXCR and lists one record per CDR3 protein. The sample shows roughly 240,000 distinct CDR3 sequences, around 15% of them seen only once. The germline gives CDR1 SQVTM, CDR2 ANQGSEA. The CDR3 is 13 residues long. Trimming removed 3 bases at V and 3 bases at J, with 10 bases between. Turning to this clonotype: Its target is unknown.

The clonotype comes from a man aged 18-30 years who had mild COVID-19 (a few samples of this study predate the infection). Cell type and time point are not known. Sequenced material: PBMCs or a T cell subset sorted from them (not recorded which). V is TRBV29-1 and J is TRBJ2-3, with D possibly matching TRBD2 (6 bases). CDR3 in amino acids: CSVDGEATDTQYF. DNA for the CDR3: TGCAGCGTTGACGGGGAGGCGACAGATACGCAGTATTTT.